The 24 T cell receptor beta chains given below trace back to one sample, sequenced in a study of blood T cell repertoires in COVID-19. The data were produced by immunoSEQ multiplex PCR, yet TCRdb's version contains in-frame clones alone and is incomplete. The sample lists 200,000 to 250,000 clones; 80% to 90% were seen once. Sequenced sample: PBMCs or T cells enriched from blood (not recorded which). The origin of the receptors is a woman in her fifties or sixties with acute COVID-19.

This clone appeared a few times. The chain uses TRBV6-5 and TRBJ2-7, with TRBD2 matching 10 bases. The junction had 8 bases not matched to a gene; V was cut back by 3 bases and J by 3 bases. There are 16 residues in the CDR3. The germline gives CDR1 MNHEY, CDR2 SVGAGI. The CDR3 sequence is CASSYPSGSRGYEQYF. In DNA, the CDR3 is TGTGCCAGCAGTTATCCTAGCGGGAGTAGGGGCTACGAGCAGTACTTC.

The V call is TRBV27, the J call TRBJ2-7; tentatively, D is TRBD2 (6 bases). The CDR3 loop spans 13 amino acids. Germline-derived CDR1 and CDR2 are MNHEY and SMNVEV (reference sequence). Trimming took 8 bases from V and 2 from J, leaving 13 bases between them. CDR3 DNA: TGTGCCAGCGGCCTGGGAGGCCCCTACGAGCAGTACTTC. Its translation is CASGLGGPYEQYF.

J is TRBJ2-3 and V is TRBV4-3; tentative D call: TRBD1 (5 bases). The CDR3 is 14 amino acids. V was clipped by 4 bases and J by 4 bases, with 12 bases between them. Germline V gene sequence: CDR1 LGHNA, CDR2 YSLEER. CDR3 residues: CASSPPRGADTQYF. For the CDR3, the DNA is TGCGCCAGCAGCCCTCCTAGGGGCGCAGATACGCAGTATTTT.

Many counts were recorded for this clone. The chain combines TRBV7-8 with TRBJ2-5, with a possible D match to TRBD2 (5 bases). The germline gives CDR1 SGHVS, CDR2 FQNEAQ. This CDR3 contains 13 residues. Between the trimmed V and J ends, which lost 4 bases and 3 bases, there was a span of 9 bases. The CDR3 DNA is TGTGCCAGCAGCTCATCCGGGAAAGAGACCCAGTACTTC. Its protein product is CASSSSGKETQYF.

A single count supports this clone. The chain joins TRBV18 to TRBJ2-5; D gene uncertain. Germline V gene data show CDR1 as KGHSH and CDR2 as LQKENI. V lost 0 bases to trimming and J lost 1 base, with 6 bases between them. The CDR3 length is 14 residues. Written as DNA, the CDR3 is TGTGCCAGCTCACCACCGAACTTCCAAGAGACCCAGTACTTC. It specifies CASSPPNFQETQYF.

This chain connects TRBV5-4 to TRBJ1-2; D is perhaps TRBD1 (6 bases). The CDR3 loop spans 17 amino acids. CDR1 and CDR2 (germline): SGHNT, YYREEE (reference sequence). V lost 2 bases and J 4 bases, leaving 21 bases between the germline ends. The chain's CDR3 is CASSLLLRDKSVYGYTF. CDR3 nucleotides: TGTGCCAGCAGCTTACTACTCCGGGACAAAAGTGTCTATGGCTACACCTTC.

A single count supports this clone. For the CDR3, the DNA is TGTGCCAGCAGTTTTGGTCAGATGAAGCAGTATTTT. Protein product: CASSFGQMKQYF. This chain uses TRBV28 with TRBJ2-3; unclear D gene. V was shortened by 3 bases and J by 11 bases, with 12 bases between the two germline ends. CDR3 size: 12 residues. The germline V gene encodes CDR1 MDHEN and CDR2 SYDVKM.

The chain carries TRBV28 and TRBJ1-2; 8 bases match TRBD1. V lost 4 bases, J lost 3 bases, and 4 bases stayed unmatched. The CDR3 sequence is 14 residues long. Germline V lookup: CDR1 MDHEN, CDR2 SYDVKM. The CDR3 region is CASSSGGEDYGYTF. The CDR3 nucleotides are TGTGCCAGCAGTTCAGGGGGCGAGGACTATGGCTACACCTTC.

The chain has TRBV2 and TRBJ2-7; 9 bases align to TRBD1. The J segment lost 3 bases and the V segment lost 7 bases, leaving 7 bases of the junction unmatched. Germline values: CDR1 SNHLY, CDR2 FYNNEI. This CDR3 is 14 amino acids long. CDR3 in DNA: TGTGCCAGCACCGGGACAGGGAAGGGCTACGAGCAGTACTTC. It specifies CASTGTGKGYEQYF.

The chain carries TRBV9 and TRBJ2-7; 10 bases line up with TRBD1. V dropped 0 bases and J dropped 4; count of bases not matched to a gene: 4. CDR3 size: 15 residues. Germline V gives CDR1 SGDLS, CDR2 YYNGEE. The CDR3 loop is CASSVAPGQGYEQYF. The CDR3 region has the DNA TGTGCCAGCAGCGTAGCCCCGGGACAGGGGTACGAGCAGTACTTC.

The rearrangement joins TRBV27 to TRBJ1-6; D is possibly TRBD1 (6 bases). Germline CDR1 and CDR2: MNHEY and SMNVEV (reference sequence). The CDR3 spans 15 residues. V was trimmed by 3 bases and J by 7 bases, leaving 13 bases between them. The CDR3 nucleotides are TGTGCCAGCAGTTTTGGAACAGGGTGGAATTCACCCCTCCACTTT. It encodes CASSFGTGWNSPLHF.

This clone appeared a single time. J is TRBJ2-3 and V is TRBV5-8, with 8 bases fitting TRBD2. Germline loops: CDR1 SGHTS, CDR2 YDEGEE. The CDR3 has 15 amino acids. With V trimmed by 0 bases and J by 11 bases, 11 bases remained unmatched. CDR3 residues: CASSLELAGAGGQYF. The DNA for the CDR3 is TGTGCCAGCAGCTTGGAGCTAGCTGGGGCGGGAGGGCAGTATTTT. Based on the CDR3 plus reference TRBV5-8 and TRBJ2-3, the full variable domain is EAGVTQSPTHLIKTRGQQATLRCSPISGHTSVYWYQQALGLGLQFLLWYDEGEERNRGNFPPRFSGRQFPNYSSELNVNALELEDSALYLCASSLELAGAGGQYFGPGTRLTVL.

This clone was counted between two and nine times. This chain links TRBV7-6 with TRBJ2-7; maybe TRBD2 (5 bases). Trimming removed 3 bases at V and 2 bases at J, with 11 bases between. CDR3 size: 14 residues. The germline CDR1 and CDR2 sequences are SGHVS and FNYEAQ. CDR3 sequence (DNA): TGTGCCAGCAGCTTGGGCGGGCCCCCCTACGAGCAGTACTTC. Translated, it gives CASSLGGPPYEQYF.

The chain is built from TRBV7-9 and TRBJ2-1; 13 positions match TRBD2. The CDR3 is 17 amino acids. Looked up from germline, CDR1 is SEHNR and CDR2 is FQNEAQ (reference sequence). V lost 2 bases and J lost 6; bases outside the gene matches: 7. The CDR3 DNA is TGTGCCAGCAGCTTATTACTAGCGGGAGGGCCCGTCAATGAGCAGTTCTTC. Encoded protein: CASSLLLAGGPVNEQFF. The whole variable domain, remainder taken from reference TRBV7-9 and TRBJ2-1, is DTGVSQNPRHKITKRGQNVTFRCDPISEHNRLYWYRQTLGQGPEFLTYFQNEAQLEKSRLLSDRFSAERPKGSFSTLEIQRTEQGDSAMYLCASSLLLAGGPVNEQFFGPGTRLTVL.

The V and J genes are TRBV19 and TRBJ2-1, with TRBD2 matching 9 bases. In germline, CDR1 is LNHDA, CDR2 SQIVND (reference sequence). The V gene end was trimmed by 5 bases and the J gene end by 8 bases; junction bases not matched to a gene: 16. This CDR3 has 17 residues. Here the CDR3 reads CASSPPRSAGGIHEQFF. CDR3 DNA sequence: TGTGCCAGTAGTCCACCCCGATCAGCGGGAGGAATCCATGAGCAGTTCTTC.

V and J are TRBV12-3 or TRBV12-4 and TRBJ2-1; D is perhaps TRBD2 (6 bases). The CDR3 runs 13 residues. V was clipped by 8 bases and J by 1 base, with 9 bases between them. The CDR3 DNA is TGTGCCAGCGACCGGGGGTCCTACAATGAGCAGTTCTTC. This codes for CASDRGSYNEQFF.

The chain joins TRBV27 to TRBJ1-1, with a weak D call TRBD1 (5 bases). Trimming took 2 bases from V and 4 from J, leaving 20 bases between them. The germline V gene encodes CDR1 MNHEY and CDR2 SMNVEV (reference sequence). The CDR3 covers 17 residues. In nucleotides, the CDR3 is TGTGCCAGCAGTTTAAGTGGGGGAGGTTTGAAGAGCACTGAAGCTTTCTTT. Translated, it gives CASSLSGGGLKSTEAFF.

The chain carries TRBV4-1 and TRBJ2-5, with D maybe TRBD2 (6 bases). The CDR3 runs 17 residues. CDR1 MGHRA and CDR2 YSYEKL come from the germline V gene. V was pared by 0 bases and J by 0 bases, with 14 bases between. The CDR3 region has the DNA TGCGCCAGCAGCCAAGATAGAGGAAGGGACTACCAAGAGACCCAGTACTTC. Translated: CASSQDRGRDYQETQYF.

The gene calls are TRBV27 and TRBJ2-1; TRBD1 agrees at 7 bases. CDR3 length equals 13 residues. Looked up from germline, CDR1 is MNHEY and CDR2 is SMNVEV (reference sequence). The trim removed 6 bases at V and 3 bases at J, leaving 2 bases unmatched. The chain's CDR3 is CASRGQNYNEQFF. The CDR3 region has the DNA TGTGCCAGCAGGGGACAGAACTACAATGAGCAGTTCTTC.

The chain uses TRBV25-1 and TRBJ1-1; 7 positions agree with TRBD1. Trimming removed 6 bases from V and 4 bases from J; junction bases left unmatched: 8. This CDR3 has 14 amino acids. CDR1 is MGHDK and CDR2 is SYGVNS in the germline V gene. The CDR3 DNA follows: TGTGCCAGCAGCCCACAGGGGATGGCCACTGAAGCTTTCTTT. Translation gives CASSPQGMATEAFF.

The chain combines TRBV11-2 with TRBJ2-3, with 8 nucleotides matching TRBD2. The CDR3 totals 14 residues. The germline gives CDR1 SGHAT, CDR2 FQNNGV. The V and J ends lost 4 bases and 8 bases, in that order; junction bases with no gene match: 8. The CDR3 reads CASSSGLGGVTQYF. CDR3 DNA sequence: TGTGCCAGCAGCTCGGGACTAGGGGGAGTTACGCAGTATTTT. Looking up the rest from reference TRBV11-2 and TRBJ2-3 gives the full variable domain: EAGVAQSPRYKIIEKRQSVAFWCNPISGHATLYWYQQILGQGPKLLIQFQNNGVVDDSQLPKDRFSAERLKGVDSTLKIQPAKLEDSAVYLCASSSGLGGVTQYFGPGTRLTVL.

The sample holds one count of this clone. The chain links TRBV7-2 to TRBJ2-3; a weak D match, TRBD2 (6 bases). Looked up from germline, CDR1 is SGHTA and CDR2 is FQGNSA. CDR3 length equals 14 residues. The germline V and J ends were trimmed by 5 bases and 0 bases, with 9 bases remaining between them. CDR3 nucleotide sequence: TGTGCCAGCAGCCGGGACTTCAGCACAGATACGCAGTATTTT. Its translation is CASSRDFSTDTQYF.

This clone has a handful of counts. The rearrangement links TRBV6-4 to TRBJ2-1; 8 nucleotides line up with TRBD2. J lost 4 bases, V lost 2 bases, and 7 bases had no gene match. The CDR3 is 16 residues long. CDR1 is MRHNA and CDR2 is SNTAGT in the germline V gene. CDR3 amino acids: CASSDRAGVGYNEQFF. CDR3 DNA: TGTGCCAGCAGTGACAGAGCGGGAGTGGGGTACAATGAGCAGTTCTTC.

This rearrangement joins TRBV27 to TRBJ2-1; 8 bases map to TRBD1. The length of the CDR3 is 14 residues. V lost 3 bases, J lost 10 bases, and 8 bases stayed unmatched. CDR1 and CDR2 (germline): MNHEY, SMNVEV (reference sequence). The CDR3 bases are TGTGCCAGCAGTTTTGGACAGGGCACAGCGGAGCAGTTCTTC. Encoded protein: CASSFGQGTAEQFF.